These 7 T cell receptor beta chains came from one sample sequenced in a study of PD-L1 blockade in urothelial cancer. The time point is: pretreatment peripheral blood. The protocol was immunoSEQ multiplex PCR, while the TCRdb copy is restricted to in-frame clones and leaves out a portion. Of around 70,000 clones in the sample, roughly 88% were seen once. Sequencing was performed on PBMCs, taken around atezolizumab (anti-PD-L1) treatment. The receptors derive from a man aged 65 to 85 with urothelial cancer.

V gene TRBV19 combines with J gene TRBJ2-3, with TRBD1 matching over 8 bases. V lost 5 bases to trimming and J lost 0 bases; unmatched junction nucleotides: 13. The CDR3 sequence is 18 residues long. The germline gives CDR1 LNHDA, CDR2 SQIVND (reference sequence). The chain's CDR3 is CASSPRRGTGTSTDTQYF. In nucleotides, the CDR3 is TGTGCCAGTAGTCCCAGGAGAGGGACAGGAACTAGCACAGATACGCAGTATTTT.

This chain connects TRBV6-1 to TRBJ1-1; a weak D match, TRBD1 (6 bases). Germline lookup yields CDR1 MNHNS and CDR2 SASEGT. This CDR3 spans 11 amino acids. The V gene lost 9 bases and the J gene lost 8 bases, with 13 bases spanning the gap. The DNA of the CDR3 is TGTGCCAGTGATGGGGGCAGAGAAGCTTTCTTT. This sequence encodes CASDGGREAFF.

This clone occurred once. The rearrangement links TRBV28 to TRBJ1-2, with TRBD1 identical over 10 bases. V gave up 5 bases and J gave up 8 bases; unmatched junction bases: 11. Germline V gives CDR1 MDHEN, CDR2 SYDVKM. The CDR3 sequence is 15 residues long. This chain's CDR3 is CASSQSGQGTGGYTF. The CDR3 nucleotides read TGTGCCAGCAGTCAATCGGGACAGGGGACGGGGGGCTACACCTTC.

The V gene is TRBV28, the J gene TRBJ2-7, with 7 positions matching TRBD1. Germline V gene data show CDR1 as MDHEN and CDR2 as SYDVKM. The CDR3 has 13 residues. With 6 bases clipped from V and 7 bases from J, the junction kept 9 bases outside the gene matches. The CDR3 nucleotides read TGTGCCAGCAGCCGGGACAGATTCGAGGAGCAGTACTTC. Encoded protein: CASSRDRFEEQYF.

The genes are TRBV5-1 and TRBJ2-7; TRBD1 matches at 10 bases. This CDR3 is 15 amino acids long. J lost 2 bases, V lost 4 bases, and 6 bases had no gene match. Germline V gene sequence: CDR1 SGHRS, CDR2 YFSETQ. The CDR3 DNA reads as TGCGCCAGCAGCCCCAGGACAGGGGGAACCTACGAGCAGTACTTC. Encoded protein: CASSPRTGGTYEQYF. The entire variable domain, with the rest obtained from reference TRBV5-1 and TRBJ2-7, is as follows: KAGVTQTPRYLIKTRGQQVTLSCSPISGHRSVSWYQQTPGQGLQFLFEYFSETQRNKGNFPGRFSGRQFSNSRSEMNVSTLELGDSALYLCASSPRTGGTYEQYFGPGTRLTVT.

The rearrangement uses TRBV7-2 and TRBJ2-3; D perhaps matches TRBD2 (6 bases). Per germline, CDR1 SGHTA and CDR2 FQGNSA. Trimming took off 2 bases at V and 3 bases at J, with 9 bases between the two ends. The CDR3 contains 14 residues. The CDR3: CASSLSLATDTQYF. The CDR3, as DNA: TGTGCCAGCAGCTTAAGCCTAGCGACAGATACGCAGTATTTT.

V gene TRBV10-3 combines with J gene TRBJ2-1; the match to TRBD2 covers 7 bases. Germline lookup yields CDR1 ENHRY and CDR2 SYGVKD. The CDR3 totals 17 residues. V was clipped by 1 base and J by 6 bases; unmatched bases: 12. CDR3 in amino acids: CAISEFGGTKNSNEQFF. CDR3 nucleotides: TGTGCCATCAGTGAGTTCGGGGGGACTAAGAATTCCAATGAGCAGTTCTTC.